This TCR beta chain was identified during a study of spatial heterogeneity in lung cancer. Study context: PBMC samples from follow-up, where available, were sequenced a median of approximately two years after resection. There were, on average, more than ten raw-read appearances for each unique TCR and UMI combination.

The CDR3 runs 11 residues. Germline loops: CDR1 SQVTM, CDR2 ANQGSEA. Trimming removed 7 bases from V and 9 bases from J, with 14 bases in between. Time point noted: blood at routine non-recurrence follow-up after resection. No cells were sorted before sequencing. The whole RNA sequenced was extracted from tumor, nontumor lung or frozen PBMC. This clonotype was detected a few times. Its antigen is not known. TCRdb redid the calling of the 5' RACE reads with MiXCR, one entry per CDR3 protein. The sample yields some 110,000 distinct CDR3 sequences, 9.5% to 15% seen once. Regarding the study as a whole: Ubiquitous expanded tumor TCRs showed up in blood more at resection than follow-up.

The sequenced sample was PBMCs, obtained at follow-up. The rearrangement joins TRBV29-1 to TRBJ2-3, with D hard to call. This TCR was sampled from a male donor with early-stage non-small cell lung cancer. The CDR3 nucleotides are TGCAGCGCCCCCTCAGCAGCCACGCAGTATTTT. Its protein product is CSAPSAATQYF.